Listed below are T cell receptor beta chains from one sample, sequenced in a study of T cell responses to AZD1222 COVID-19 vaccine. Profiled with immunoSEQ multiplex PCR; TCRdb holds only in-frame clones, not every one. This table has some 130,000 clones, roughly 92% appearing once. Sequenced here: peripheral blood, sampled 28 days after the second AZD1222 dose. The origin of the receptors is an adult who received the AZD1222 COVID-19 vaccine. Both conserved end residues are part of each CDR3. D genes are given only for firm matches. Some rows mark clone size as missing; the rest say once, few, many or name a class of expanded clone.

>TRBV4-2|TRBJ2-2|-|-
CASSQEGGGELFF
TGTGCCAGCAGCCAAGAAGGAGGCGGGGAGCTGTTTTTT
>TRBV9|TRBJ1-2|-|-
CASSPIDRLTNNGYTF
TGTGCCAGCAGCCCAATAGACAGGTTAACCAACAATGGCTACACCTTC
>TRBV18|TRBJ2-7|-|-
CASSVTGEGYEQYF
TGTGCCAGCTCAGTAACAGGGGAGGGCTACGAGCAGTACTTC
>TRBV10-3|TRBJ2-7|-|-
CAISEKREGVYEQYF
TGTGCCATCAGTGAGAAGAGGGAGGGGGTATACGAGCAGTACTTC
>TRBV21-1|TRBJ2-7|-|-
CASSYALGVGDRSYEQYF
TGTGCCAGCAGCTACGCCTTAGGGGTCGGAGACAGGAGCTACGAGCAGTACTTC
>TRBV19|TRBJ2-4|-|-
CASRSGSLGAKNIQYF
TGTGCCAGTAGATCGGGATCTCTGGGAGCCAAAAACATTCAGTACTTC
>TRBV28|TRBJ2-7|-|-
CASRGGRAYEQYF
TGTGCCAGCAGAGGAGGCCGCGCCTACGAGCAGTACTTC
>TRBV12-5|TRBJ2-7|-|-
CASGLGTSYEQYF
TGTGCTAGTGGTTTGGGGACCTCCTACGAGCAGTACTTC
>TRBV19|TRBJ1-2|-|-
CASRAGYGYTF
TGTGCCAGCAGGGCGGGCTATGGCTACACCTTC
>TRBV7-6|TRBJ1-1|-|-
CASSLRGEGRTEAFF
TGTGCCAGCAGCTTGCGGGGAGAGGGCCGCACTGAAGCTTTCTTT
>TRBV5-8|TRBJ1-4|-|-
CASSYRVMNEKLFF
TGTGCCAGCAGCTATCGGGTCATGAATGAAAAACTGTTTTTT
>TRBV7-9|TRBJ2-7|-|TRBD1
CASSSQGQGTYEQYF
TGTGCCAGCAGCTCCCAGGGACAGGGGACCTACGAGCAGTACTTC
>TRBV27|TRBJ1-6|-|-
CASSLGFRNSPLHF
TGTGCCAGCAGTTTGGGGTTTCGTAATTCACCCCTCCACTTT
>TRBV9|TRBJ1-4|-|-
CASSAGGALEKLFF
TGTGCCAGCAGCGCTGGGGGGGCACTTGAAAAACTGTTTTTT
>TRBV18|TRBJ2-3|-|-
CASSTRPTHTDTQYF
TGTGCCAGCTCAACACGACCAACCCACACAGATACGCAGTATTTT
>TRBV19|TRBJ1-5|-|-
CASSSFSRGGNQPQHF
TGTGCCAGTAGTTCCTTTAGCCGGGGGGGCAATCAGCCCCAGCATTTT
>TRBV3-1/TRBV3-2|TRBJ2-7|-|-
CASSQGPASREQYF
TGTGCCAGCAGCCAGGGACCCGCAAGTAGAGAACAGTACTTC
>TRBV18|TRBJ1-2|-|TRBD1
CASSLGQGAGNYGYTF
TGTGCCAGCTCACTAGGACAGGGGGCTGGGAACTATGGCTACACCTTC
>TRBV11-3|TRBJ1-1|-|-
CASSLKVNTEAFF
TGTGCCAGCAGCTTAAAGGTGAACACTGAAGCTTTCTTT
>TRBV11-3|TRBJ2-1|-|TRBD2
CASSLETSPYNEQFF
TGTGCCAGCAGCTTAGAGACTAGCCCGTACAATGAGCAGTTCTTC
>TRBV30|TRBJ1-2|-|-
CAWSGGNYGYTF
TGTGCCTGGAGCGGGGGGAACTATGGCTACACCTTC
>TRBV28|TRBJ2-2|-|TRBD2
CASRNLAEGNTGELFF
TGTGCCAGCAGGAACCTAGCGGAGGGAAACACCGGGGAGCTGTTTTTT
>TRBV19|TRBJ1-1|-|TRBD1
CASTPTMQGGTEAFF
TGTGCCAGTACCCCAACAATGCAGGGGGGCACTGAAGCTTTCTTT
>TRBV6-5|TRBJ2-6|-|-
CASSRAVSGANVLTF
TGTGCCAGCAGCCGTGCAGTCTCTGGGGCCAACGTCCTGACTTTC
>TRBV4-1|TRBJ2-7|once|TRBD1
CASSQVGTGTYEQYF
TGCGCCAGCAGCCAGGTCGGGACAGGGACCTACGAGCAGTACTTC
>TRBV3-1/TRBV3-2|TRBJ1-3|-|TRBD1
CASSPGTAGNTIYF
TGTGCCAGCAGCCCCGGGACAGCTGGAAACACCATATATTTT
>TRBV30|TRBJ1-2|-|-
CAWSDLDYGYTF
TGTGCCTGGAGTGACCTGGACTATGGCTACACCTTC
>TRBV5-1|TRBJ1-2|-|TRBD1
CASRRTGNYGYTF
TGCGCCAGCAGACGGACAGGGAACTATGGCTACACCTTC
>TRBV19|TRBJ1-5|-|-
CASSSLMTGGLPSNQPQHF
TGTGCCAGTAGTTCTCTTATGACCGGAGGCCTCCCTAGCAATCAGCCCCAGCATTTT
>TRBV21-1|TRBJ2-7|-|-
CASSKAQGQGYEQYF
TGTGCCAGCAGCAAAGCTCAGGGGCAGGGCTACGAGCAGTACTTC
>TRBV4-3|TRBJ2-2|-|TRBD1
CASSQEAGGRTGELFF
TGCGCCAGCAGCCAAGAGGCAGGGGGTAGGACCGGGGAGCTGTTTTTT
>TRBV29-1|TRBJ1-1|-|TRBD1
CSVISRQGREAFF
TGCAGCGTAATTTCCCGACAGGGAAGGGAGGCTTTCTTT
>TRBV28|TRBJ2-4|-|-
CASSLLIGQAPSGGIQYF
TGTGCCAGCAGTTTATTGATTGGACAGGCGCCTTCGGGGGGCATTCAGTACTTC
>TRBV6-2/TRBV6-3|TRBJ1-5|-|-
CASSYSTDSNQPQHF
TGTGCCAGCAGTTACTCGACAGACAGCAATCAGCCCCAGCATTTT
>TRBV20-1|TRBJ2-2|-|-
CSASWFAGELFF
TGCAGTGCTAGTTGGTTTGCCGGGGAGCTGTTTTTT
>TRBV18|TRBJ1-2|-|-
CASSLSVDRTEDGYTF
TGTGCCAGCTCACTGAGTGTTGATCGGACAGAGGATGGCTACACCTTC
>TRBV29-1|TRBJ1-3|-|TRBD1
CSVGTGGEDTIYF
TGCAGCGTTGGTACAGGGGGAGAGGACACCATATATTTT
>TRBV5-6|TRBJ2-5|once|TRBD1
CASSSRDRGSWTQYF
TGTGCCAGCAGTAGCCGGGACAGGGGGTCTTGGACCCAGTACTTC
>TRBV30|TRBJ2-7|-|-
CAWRGGQTYYEQYF
TGTGCCTGGAGAGGGGGTCAGACCTACTACGAGCAGTACTTC
>TRBV28|TRBJ1-5|once|-
CASSLSYSNQPQHF
TGTGCCAGCAGTTTGTCATATAGCAATCAGCCCCAGCATTTT
>TRBV7-9|TRBJ2-1|-|TRBD2
CASSLGFGGGWMDNEQFF
TGTGCCAGCAGCTTAGGATTTGGGGGAGGGTGGATGGATAATGAGCAGTTCTTC
>TRBV4-1|TRBJ1-2|-|-
CASSQDSASTYGYTF
TGCGCCAGCAGCCAAGATTCGGCCTCCACCTATGGCTACACCTTC
>TRBV28|TRBJ2-2|-|TRBD2
CASSSGTSDTGELFF
TGTGCCAGCAGCTCCGGGACTAGCGACACCGGGGAGCTGTTTTTT
>TRBV20-1|TRBJ2-4|-|-
CSVPHWNIQYF
TGCAGTGTGCCCCACTGGAACATTCAGTACTTC
>TRBV29-1|TRBJ2-2|-|TRBD1
CSVGRTGVTGELFF
TGCAGCGTTGGTAGGACAGGAGTCACCGGGGAGCTGTTTTTT
>TRBV4-3|TRBJ2-3|-|-
CASSQQGRNIDTQYF
TGCGCCAGCAGCCAGCAAGGGAGAAATATTGATACGCAGTATTTT
>TRBV19|TRBJ1-6|-|-
CASSRSGEVSGMGNSPLHF
TGTGCCAGTAGTCGGTCCGGAGAGGTTTCGGGGATGGGGAATTCACCCCTCCACTTT
>TRBV25-1|TRBJ1-2|-|-
CASSEFPEAGDNNGYTF
TGTGCCAGCAGTGAATTCCCTGAGGCAGGGGACAACAATGGCTACACCTTC
>TRBV9|TRBJ1-6|-|-
CASSVAEFGSPLHF
TGTGCCAGCAGCGTAGCGGAGTTCGGCTCACCCCTCCACTTT
>TRBV30|TRBJ1-2|-|-
CAWSLHPGGYTF
TGTGCCTGGAGTCTCCATCCCGGCGGGTACACCTTC
>TRBV28|TRBJ1-2|once|-
CASSLRRLSYGYTF
TGTGCCAGCAGTTTAAGGAGATTAAGCTATGGCTACACCTTC
>TRBV18|TRBJ1-2|-|-
CASGGDTGVGYTF
TGTGCCAGCGGAGGTGACACGGGGGTCGGCTACACCTTC
>TRBV15|TRBJ1-5|-|-
CATSITSSNQPQHF
TGTGCCACCAGCATCACAAGTTCCAATCAGCCCCAGCATTTT
>TRBV5-4|TRBJ1-5|-|-
CASSLGPYQPQHF
TGTGCCAGCAGCTTGGGTCCGTATCAGCCCCAGCATTTT
>TRBV29-1|TRBJ2-3|once|TRBD1
CSVESDRGLDTQYF
TGCAGCGTTGAATCGGACAGGGGGCTAGATACGCAGTATTTT
>TRBV7-2|TRBJ1-4|once|TRBD1
CASSSPTGAREKLFF
TGTGCCAGCAGCTCCCCGACAGGGGCCCGAGAAAAACTGTTTTTT
>TRBV10-2|TRBJ2-7|-|TRBD1
CATQPQGATYEQYF
TGCGCCACCCAGCCGCAGGGGGCCACCTACGAGCAGTACTTC